Following are 21 T cell receptor beta chains from one sample sequenced in a study of Ad26.COV2.S vaccination and SARS-CoV-2 variants. The treatment was: over 15 received Ad26.COV2.S at low or high dose, single or two shots; about 5 received placebo; per-sample allocation not given. Sampling was performed 63 days after the first vaccine or placebo injection. Here immunoSEQ multiplex PCR was the method, and the copy in TCRdb shows in-frame clones only, minus some. Among some 290,000 clones, around 84% were seen once, and the ten largest hold 1.5% to 2.5%. This specimen was peripheral blood, taken in a trial of Ad26.COV2.S vaccine versus placebo. These receptors were collected from a person aged 18-65 years who received the Ad26.COV2.S COVID-19 vaccine or a placebo.

This clone was observed a single time. The rearrangement links TRBV3-1 (or the pseudogene TRBV3-2) to TRBJ2-2; D not certain. CDR1 is LGHDT and CDR2 is YNNKEL in the germline V gene (reference sequence). Trimming stripped 5 bases from V and 0 bases from J, with 4 bases between. The CDR3 runs to 13 residues. In nucleotides, the CDR3 is TGTGCCAGCAGCTTTACGAACACCGGGGAGCTGTTTTTT. Translating gives CASSFTNTGELFF.

The genes are TRBV5-4 and TRBJ2-7, with D tentatively TRBD2 (6 bases). The CDR3 contains 15 residues. Per germline, CDR1 SGHNT and CDR2 YYREEE (reference sequence). Trimming cost V 0 bases and J 4 bases, with 14 bases left between them. In nucleotides, the CDR3 is TGTGCCAGCAGCTTGGGGAGGGGACCAGGGTACGAGCAGTACTTC. This sequence encodes CASSLGRGPGYEQYF.

The chain combines TRBV7-8 with TRBJ1-1, with 9 nucleotides matching TRBD1. The germline CDR1 and CDR2 sequences are SGHVS and FQNEAQ. The CDR3 has 17 residues. J was trimmed by 1 base and V by 2 bases; bases with no gene match: 8. CDR3 DNA: TGTGCCAGCAGCTTACCGTCGTACAGGGGGCCGAACACTGAAGCTTTCTTT. It encodes CASSLPSYRGPNTEAFF.

The chain combines TRBV29-1 with TRBJ1-2, with a tentative D call TRBD1 (6 bases). Germline V lookup: CDR1 SQVTM, CDR2 ANQGSEA. This CDR3 is 13 amino acids long. Trimming removed 7 bases at V and 3 bases at J, with 15 bases between. The CDR3 loop is CSGTDRNDYGYTF. DNA for the CDR3: TGCAGCGGGACTGACAGGAACGACTATGGCTACACCTTC.

This clone is classed as medium-sized (0.01 to 0.1%). Other DNA variants within this sample encode the same CDR3. This sequence joins TRBV6-2 or TRBV6-3 and TRBJ1-1, with D uncertain. Per the germline V gene, CDR1 is MNHEY and CDR2 is SVGEGT. The CDR3 loop spans 12 amino acids. Trimming removed 2 bases from V and 3 bases from J, with 4 bases in between. The CDR3, as DNA: TGTGCCAGCAGTTACCCCTACACTGAAGCTTTCTTT. This sequence encodes CASSYPYTEAFF.

This chain links TRBV6-1 with TRBJ2-7, with TRBD1 as a possible D gene (5 bases). CDR3 size: 18 residues. Germline V gene data show CDR1 as MNHNS and CDR2 as SASEGT. Trimming removed 0 bases at V and 1 base at J, with 19 bases between. The chain's CDR3 is CASSEAGLRRQSSYEQYF. Here the CDR3 DNA reads TGTGCCAGCAGTGAAGCCGGCCTGCGGAGACAGTCGTCCTACGAGCAGTACTTC.

This clone was recorded once. This chain joins TRBV3-1 (or the pseudogene TRBV3-2) and TRBJ2-1, with 7 positions matching TRBD1. Germline V gives CDR1 LGHDT, CDR2 YNNKEL (reference sequence). V lost 8 bases and J lost 5; bases outside the gene matches: 12. The CDR3 runs to 15 residues. The CDR3 bases are TGTGCCAGCGTAGGGACAGCCCGTCTTAACAATGAGCAGTTCTTC. The encoded protein is CASVGTARLNNEQFF.

The chain is built from TRBV7-2 and TRBJ2-7; 12 nucleotides align to TRBD2. The V segment lost 6 bases and the J segment 5 bases; nucleotides outside the gene matches: 5. The CDR3 loop spans 14 amino acids. Germline V gene sequence: CDR1 SGHTA, CDR2 FQGNSA. The CDR3 region has the DNA TGTGCCAGCAGAGTACTAGCGGGGGGCCACGAGCAGTACTTC. This translates into CASRVLAGGHEQYF.

CDR3 DNA sequence: TGCGCCAGCAGCTTGGGCTCGCAAGAGACCCAGTACTTC. It encodes CASSLGSQETQYF. The V call is TRBV5-1, the J call TRBJ2-5; D unclear. The ends were cut back, 0 bases at V and 2 bases at J, with 5 bases in the middle. This CDR3 is 13 amino acids long. Germline CDR1 reads SGHRS; CDR2 reads YFSETQ.

CDR3 nucleotide sequence: TGTGCCAGTAGTATAGGGAGGGGCCTCAACTATGGCTACACCTTC. This gives the protein CASSIGRGLNYGYTF. The chain combines TRBV19 with TRBJ1-2; the D gene is possibly TRBD1 (5 bases). The CDR3 is 15 residues long. Germline V gene data show CDR1 as LNHDA and CDR2 as SQIVND (reference sequence). Trimming cost V 1 base and J 2 bases, with 11 bases left between them.

V and J are TRBV5-1 and TRBJ1-2; 9 bases map to TRBD1. This CDR3 region has 14 residues. The junction had 7 bases not matched to a gene; V was cut back by 2 bases and J by 8 bases. Germline CDR1 is SGHRS and CDR2 is YFSETQ. CDR3 DNA sequence: TGCGCCAGCAGCTTCGACAGGGGGAAAATGGGCTACACCTTC. It encodes CASSFDRGKMGYTF. Variable domain in full (rest from reference TRBV5-1 and TRBJ1-2): KAGVTQTPRYLIKTRGQQVTLSCSPISGHRSVSWYQQTPGQGLQFLFEYFSETQRNKGNFPGRFSGRQFSNSRSEMNVSTLELGDSALYLCASSFDRGKMGYTFGSGTRLTVV.

This clone was recorded only once. V usage is TRBV19 and J usage is TRBJ1-2, with 9 bases matching TRBD1. The CDR3 is made up of 17 amino acids. The V gene's germline CDR1 is LNHDA and CDR2 SQIVND (reference sequence). V shed 3 bases and J 9 bases; nucleotides not matched to a gene: 17. The CDR3 sequence is CASSIGTGSVSLRSYTF. The CDR3 bases are TGTGCCAGTAGTATCGGGACAGGGAGCGTGTCTCTTCGAAGCTACACCTTC.

This clone was picked up one time. The rearrangement links TRBV5-1 to TRBJ1-4; tentatively, D is TRBD1 (5 bases). CDR1 is SGHRS, CDR2 YFSETQ, per germline. The length of the CDR3 is 14 residues. V was clipped by 2 bases and J by 5 bases, with 10 bases between them. The CDR3 reads CASSFGGTNEKLFF. The DNA of the CDR3 is TGCGCCAGCAGCTTCGGGGGGACCAATGAAAAACTGTTTTTT.

The CDR3 nucleotides are TGCGCCAGCAGCGCCGGCCTGGGAGGGAATGAGCAGTTCTTC. Translation: CASSAGLGGNEQFF. The rearrangement links TRBV5-1 to TRBJ2-1; 7 nucleotides agree with TRBD2. This CDR3 is built from 14 residues. Trimming removed 4 bases from V and 7 bases from J; junction bases left unmatched: 8. Germline V lookup: CDR1 SGHRS, CDR2 YFSETQ. Combining the CDR3 with reference TRBV5-1 and TRBJ2-1 gives the whole variable domain KAGVTQTPRYLIKTRGQQVTLSCSPISGHRSVSWYQQTPGQGLQFLFEYFSETQRNKGNFPGRFSGRQFSNSRSEMNVSTLELGDSALYLCASSAGLGGNEQFFGPGTRLTVL.

This chain links TRBV6-5 with TRBJ2-7; 8 bases line up with TRBD1. This CDR3 is 14 amino acids long. Germline values: CDR1 MNHEY, CDR2 SVGAGI. V lost 4 bases, J lost 4 bases, and 6 bases stayed unmatched. The CDR3 DNA reads as TGTGCCAGCAGTTCCAGGGGGCTGGGGTACGAGCAGTACTTC. Its translation: CASSSRGLGYEQYF.

This clone was detected only once. The rearrangement links TRBV9 to TRBJ2-3; no reliable D call. CDR3 size: 14 residues. CDR1 and CDR2 from the germline V gene are SGDLS and YYNGEE. V dropped 0 bases and J dropped 0 bases, with 5 bases sitting between them. CDR3 amino acids: CASSVDGSTDTQYF. The CDR3 coding sequence is TGTGCCAGCAGCGTAGATGGCAGCACAGATACGCAGTATTTT.

V usage is TRBV7-9 and J usage is TRBJ2-4; TRBD2 aligns across 10 bases. This CDR3 spans 17 amino acids. Looked up from germline, CDR1 is SEHNR and CDR2 is FQNEAQ (reference sequence). J lost 0 bases, V lost 3 bases, and 5 bases had no gene match. In nucleotides, the CDR3 is TGTGCCAGCAGCTTGCAGCGGGGGGGATCAGCCAAAAACATTCAGTACTTC. Its translation: CASSLQRGGSAKNIQYF. The variable domain in full, with the rest retrieved from reference TRBV7-9 and TRBJ2-4, is DTGVSQNPRHKITKRGQNVTFRCDPISEHNRLYWYRQTLGQGPEFLTYFQNEAQLEKSRLLSDRFSAERPKGSFSTLEIQRTEQGDSAMYLCASSLQRGGSAKNIQYFGAGTRLSVL.

CDR3 sequence reads: CASSSRYGAGGTKGETQYF. The DNA for the CDR3 is TGTGCCAGCAGCTCTAGATATGGGGCGGGAGGCACTAAGGGGGAGACCCAGTACTTC. The rearrangement links TRBV5-4 to TRBJ2-5; 8 positions match TRBD2. CDR3 length equals 19 residues. CDR1 is SGHNT, CDR2 YYREEE, per germline (reference sequence). The V gene end was trimmed by 3 bases and the J gene end by 5 bases; junction bases not matched to a gene: 21.

This clone was recorded only once. The CDR3 DNA reads as TGTGCCAGCAGCCCTGGTTGGGTGAGAAACTATGGCTACACCTTC. Its protein is CASSPGWVRNYGYTF. V gene TRBV5-8 combines with J gene TRBJ1-2; D gene ambiguous. CDR1 and CDR2 from the germline V gene are SGHTS and YDEGEE. This CDR3 region has 15 residues. Trimming left V 4 bases short and J 2 bases short, with 15 bases between.

The CDR3: CASSEGRTSQGKLFF. As DNA, the CDR3 is TGTGCCAGCAGTGAAGGCCGGACCTCCCAGGGGAAACTGTTTTTT. J is TRBJ1-4 and V is TRBV2; possibly TRBD1 for D (6 bases). Trimming stripped 1 base from V and 11 bases from J, with 17 bases between. The CDR3 totals 15 residues. Germline-derived CDR1 and CDR2 are SNHLY and FYNNEI.

The chain has TRBV11-3 and TRBJ1-1, with a weak D call TRBD1 (5 bases). Germline V gene lookup returns CDR1 SGHNT and CDR2 YENEEA. Trimming cost V 4 bases and J 7 bases, with 10 bases left between them. The CDR3 is 12 amino acids. CDR3: CASSSGDREAFF. The CDR3 nucleotides are TGTGCCAGCAGCTCCGGGGACCGTGAAGCTTTCTTT.